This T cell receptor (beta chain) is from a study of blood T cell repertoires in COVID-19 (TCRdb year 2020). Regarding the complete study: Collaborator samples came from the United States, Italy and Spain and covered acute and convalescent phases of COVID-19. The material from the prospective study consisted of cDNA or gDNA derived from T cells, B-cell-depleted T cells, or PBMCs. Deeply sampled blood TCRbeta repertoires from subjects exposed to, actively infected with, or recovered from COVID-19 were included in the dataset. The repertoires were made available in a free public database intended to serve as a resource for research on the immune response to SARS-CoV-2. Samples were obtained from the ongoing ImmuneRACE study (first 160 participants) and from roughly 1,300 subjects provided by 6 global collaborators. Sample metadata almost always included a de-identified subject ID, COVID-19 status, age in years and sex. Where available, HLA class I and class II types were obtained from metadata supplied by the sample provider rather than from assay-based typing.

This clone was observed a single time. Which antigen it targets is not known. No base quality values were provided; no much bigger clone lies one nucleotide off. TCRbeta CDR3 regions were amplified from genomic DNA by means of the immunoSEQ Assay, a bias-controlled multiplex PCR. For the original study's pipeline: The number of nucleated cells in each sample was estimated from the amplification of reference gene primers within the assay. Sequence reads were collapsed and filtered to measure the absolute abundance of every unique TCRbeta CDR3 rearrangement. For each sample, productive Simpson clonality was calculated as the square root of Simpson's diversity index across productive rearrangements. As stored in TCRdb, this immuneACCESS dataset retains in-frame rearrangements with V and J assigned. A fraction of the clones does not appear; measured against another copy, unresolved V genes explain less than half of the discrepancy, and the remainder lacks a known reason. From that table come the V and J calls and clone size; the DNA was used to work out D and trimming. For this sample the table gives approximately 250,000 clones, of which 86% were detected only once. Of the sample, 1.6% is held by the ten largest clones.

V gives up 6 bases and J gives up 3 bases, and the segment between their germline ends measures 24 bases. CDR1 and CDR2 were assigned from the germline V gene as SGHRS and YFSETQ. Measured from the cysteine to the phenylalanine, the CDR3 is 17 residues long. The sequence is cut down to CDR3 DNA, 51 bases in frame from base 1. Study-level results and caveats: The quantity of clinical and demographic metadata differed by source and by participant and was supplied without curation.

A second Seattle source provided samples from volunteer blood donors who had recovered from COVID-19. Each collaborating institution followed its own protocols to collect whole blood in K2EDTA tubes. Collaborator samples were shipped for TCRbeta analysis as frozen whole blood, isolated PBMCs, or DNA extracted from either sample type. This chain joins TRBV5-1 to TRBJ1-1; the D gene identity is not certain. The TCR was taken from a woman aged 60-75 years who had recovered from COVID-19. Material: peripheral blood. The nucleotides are TGCGCCAGCACCAACCTCCCCGGTGAGGGTCAGGACACTGAAGCTTTCTTT. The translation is CASTNLPGEGQDTEAFF.